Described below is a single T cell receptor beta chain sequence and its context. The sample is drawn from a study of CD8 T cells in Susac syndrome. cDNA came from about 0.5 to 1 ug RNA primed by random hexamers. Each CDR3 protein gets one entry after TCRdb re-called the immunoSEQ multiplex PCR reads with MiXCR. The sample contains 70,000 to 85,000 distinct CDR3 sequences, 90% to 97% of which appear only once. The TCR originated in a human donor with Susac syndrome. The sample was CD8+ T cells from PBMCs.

The CDR3 bases are TGTGCCAGCAGCCTGACGAACAGCCCCACGCAGTATTTT. It encodes CASSLTNSPTQYF. The chain has TRBV3-1 and TRBJ2-3; D not resolved. CDR3 length: 13 residues. In germline, CDR1 is LGHDT, CDR2 YNNKEL (reference sequence). Trimming removed 4 bases from V and 9 bases from J, with 14 bases in between.